The clone carrying this T cell receptor beta chain was picked up a small number of times. The antigen is undetermined. The data stem from a study of beta chain features in type 1 diabetes. The study, taken as a whole, reports: Moderate yet significant TCRB CDR3 shortening was seen in Type 1 diabetes patients in all four CD4+ subsets.

The CDR3 extends over 14 amino acids. In germline, CDR1 is MDHEN, CDR2 SYDVKM. Trimming left V 4 bases short and J 0 bases short, with 10 bases between. The entirety of the isolated RNA underwent reverse transcription, so expressed TCRB transcripts were sequenced. Clones were sequenced by immunoSEQ multiplex PCR, and TCRdb holds only the in-frame ones, with some missing. This table has around 690,000 clones, around an eighth appearing once. The chain employs TRBV28 and TRBJ2-7; either TRBD1 or TRBD2 may supply D (5 bases each). The clonotype comes from a man aged 30 to 39 with type 1 diabetes. Sequencing used naive CD4+ T cells from blood. The CDR3 loop reads CASSSGTPSYEQYF. CDR3 coding DNA: TGTGCCAGCAGTTCGGGGACCCCCTCCTACGAGCAGTACTTC.